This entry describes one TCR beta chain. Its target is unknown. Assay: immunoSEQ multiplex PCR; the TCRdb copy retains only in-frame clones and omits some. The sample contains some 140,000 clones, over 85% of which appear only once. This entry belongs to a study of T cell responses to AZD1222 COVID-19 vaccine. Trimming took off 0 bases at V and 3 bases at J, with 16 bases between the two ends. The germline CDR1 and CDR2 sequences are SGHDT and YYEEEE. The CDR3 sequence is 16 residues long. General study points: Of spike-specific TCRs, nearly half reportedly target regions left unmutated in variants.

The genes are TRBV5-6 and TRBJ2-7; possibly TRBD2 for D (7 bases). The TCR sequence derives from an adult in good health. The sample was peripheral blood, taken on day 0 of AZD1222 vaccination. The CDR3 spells CASSLVGGRGVYEQYF. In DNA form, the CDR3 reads TGTGCCAGCAGCTTGGTGGGGGGGCGCGGCGTCTACGAGCAGTACTTC.